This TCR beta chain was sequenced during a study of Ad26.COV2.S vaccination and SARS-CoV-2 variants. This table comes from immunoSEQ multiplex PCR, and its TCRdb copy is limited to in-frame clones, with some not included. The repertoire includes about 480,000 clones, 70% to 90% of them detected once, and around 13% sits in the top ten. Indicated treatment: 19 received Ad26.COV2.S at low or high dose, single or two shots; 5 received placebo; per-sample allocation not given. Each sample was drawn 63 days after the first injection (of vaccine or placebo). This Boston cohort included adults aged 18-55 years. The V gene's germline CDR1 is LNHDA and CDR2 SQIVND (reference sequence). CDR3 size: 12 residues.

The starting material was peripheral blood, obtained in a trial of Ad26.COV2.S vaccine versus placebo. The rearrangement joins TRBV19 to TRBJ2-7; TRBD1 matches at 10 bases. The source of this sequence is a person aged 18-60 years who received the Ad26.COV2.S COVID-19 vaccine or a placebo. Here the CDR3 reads CATRQGAGEQYF. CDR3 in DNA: TGTGCGACACGACAGGGGGCAGGGGAGCAGTACTTC.